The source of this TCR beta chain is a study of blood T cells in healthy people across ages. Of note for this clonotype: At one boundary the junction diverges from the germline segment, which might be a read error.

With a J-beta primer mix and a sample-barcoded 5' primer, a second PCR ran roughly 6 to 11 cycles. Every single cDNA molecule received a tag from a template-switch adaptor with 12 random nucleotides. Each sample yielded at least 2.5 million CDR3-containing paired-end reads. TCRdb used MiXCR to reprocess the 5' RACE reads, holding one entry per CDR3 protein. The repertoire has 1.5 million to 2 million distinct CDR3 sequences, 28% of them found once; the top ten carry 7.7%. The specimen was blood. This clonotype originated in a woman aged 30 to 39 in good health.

Written as DNA, the CDR3 is TGCGTCAGCAGCTTGGCTGGCGAAGGTGAGCAGTACTTC. Its translation is CVSSLAGEGEQYF. The V gene is TRBV5-1, the J gene TRBJ2-7; no definite D call. CDR1 SGHRS and CDR2 YFSETQ come from the germline V gene. The CDR3 length is 13 residues.